What follows are 4 T cell receptor beta chains derived from one specimen sequenced in a study of CD8 T cells in ankylosing spondylitis. TCRdb called the 5' RACE reads again in MiXCR, with one record for every CDR3 protein. The sample contains under 450,000 distinct CDR3 sequences, 20% of which appear only once. Specimen: blood, either unsorted or a sorted T cell fraction (not recorded which). These TCRs come from a male donor with ankylosing spondylitis or in good health (not recorded which).

This clonotype appeared a few times. V usage is TRBV14 and J usage is TRBJ2-1, with 7 bases matching TRBD1. CDR3 size: 14 residues. Losses at the gene ends were 3 bases for V and 4 bases for J; bases not matched to a gene: 3. CDR1 SGHDN and CDR2 FVKESK come from the germline V gene. The CDR3 loop is CASSQSTGYNEQFF. The CDR3 DNA reads TGTGCCAGCAGCCAGTCGACAGGGTACAATGAGCAGTTCTTC. The complete variable domain, with remaining parts taken from reference TRBV14 and TRBJ2-1, reads EAGVTQFPSHSVIEKGQTVTLRCDPISGHDNLYWYRRVMGKEIKFLLHFVKESKQDESGMPNNRFLAERTGGTYSTLKVQPAELEDSGVYFCASSQSTGYNEQFFGPGTRLTVL.

This clonotype was counted between two and nine times. The genes are TRBV4-1 and TRBJ1-5; D is uncertain. CDR3 size: 15 residues. Between the trimmed V and J ends, which lost 3 bases and 6 bases, there was a span of 15 bases. CDR1 is MGHRA, CDR2 YSYEKL, per germline. The DNA of the CDR3 is TGCGCCAGCAGCCAGGCCGCGGTGGCGGGTCAGCCCCAGCATTTT. Amino acids: CASSQAAVAGQPQHF.

This clonotype was detected a few times. This chain joins TRBV6-4 and TRBJ2-3; D call uncertain. V lost 0 bases to trimming and J lost 2 bases, with 3 bases between them. Germline-derived CDR1 and CDR2 are MRHNA and SNTAGT. There are 13 residues in the CDR3. DNA for the CDR3: TGTGCCAGCAGTGACTCCATCACAGATACGCAGTATTTT. This sequence encodes CASSDSITDTQYF.

The chain employs TRBV4-2 and TRBJ2-7; 12 bases match TRBD1. CDR1 and CDR2 from the germline V gene are LGHNA and YNFKEQ. V trimming: 4 bases; J trimming: 7 bases; junction bases outside the gene matches: 5. CDR3 length equals 14 residues. The CDR3 sequence is CASSPGQGALEQYF. The CDR3 coding sequence is TGTGCCAGCAGCCCGGGACAGGGGGCTTTGGAGCAGTACTTC.